The 25 T cell receptor beta chains reported below all come from one sample, sequenced in a study of T cells in pancreatic ductal adenocarcinoma. Sequencing was performed with immunoSEQ multiplex PCR; in TCRdb, only in-frame clones are kept and a portion is missing. The repertoire has around 9,000 clones, roughly 67% of them found once; the top ten carry around 25%. No neoadjuvant therapy was given to the selected pancreatic ductal adenocarcinoma patients before their surgery. Input material: pancreatic tumor tissue. The receptors shown here come from a human donor with pancreatic ductal adenocarcinoma.

Worth noting for this clone: It differs at one base from a far larger clone, so likely a read error. The chain couples TRBV4-2 to TRBJ2-3; unclear D gene. V was clipped by 7 bases and J by 4 bases, with 21 bases between them. Germline CDR1 and CDR2: LGHNA and YNFKEQ. This CDR3 has 16 residues. CDR3 nucleotides: TGTGCCAGCAACTACGACGGATCCAAAAGGGCAGATACGCAGTATTTT. Translating it yields CASNYDGSKRADTQYF.

The chain has TRBV30 and TRBJ2-1, with 8 bases fitting TRBD2. There are 14 residues in the CDR3. Per the germline V gene, CDR1 is GTSNPN and CDR2 is SVGIG (reference sequence). The V segment lost 2 bases and the J segment 9 bases; nucleotides outside the gene matches: 9. In DNA, the CDR3 is TGTGCCTGGAGTCAGGGCGGGAGGAGTGTTGAGCAGTTCTTC. Its translation: CAWSQGGRSVEQFF.

The V call is TRBV27, the J call TRBJ2-5; weak D call: TRBD2 (5 bases). This CDR3 comprises 14 residues. The V gene lost 3 bases and the J gene lost 5 bases, with 13 bases spanning the gap. Germline CDR1 is MNHEY and CDR2 is SMNVEV (reference sequence). The CDR3 sequence: CASSFSFRGETQYF. The CDR3 nucleotides read TGTGCCAGCAGTTTTTCCTTTAGAGGGGAGACCCAGTACTTC.

The chain links TRBV5-1 to TRBJ2-1; D may be TRBD2 (5 bases). The germline gives CDR1 SGHRS, CDR2 YFSETQ. This CDR3 has 15 amino acids. V shed 4 bases and J shed 2 bases, with 13 bases lying between them. In nucleotides, the CDR3 is TGCGCCAGCAGCACGGGAACTAGTGCCTACAATGAGCAGTTCTTC. This sequence encodes CASSTGTSAYNEQFF.

This clone was found once. The chain recombines TRBV2 with TRBJ2-7, with D perhaps being TRBD1 or TRBD2 (5 bases each). CDR1 is SNHLY, CDR2 FYNNEI, per germline. The CDR3 loop spans 14 amino acids. Trimming shortened V by 3 bases and J by 2 bases, and 11 bases separated the two germline ends. CDR3 loop: CASSDGAFTYEQYF. The CDR3, as DNA: TGTGCCAGCAGTGACGGGGCGTTTACCTACGAGCAGTACTTC.

The chain joins TRBV19 to TRBJ1-2; the D is unclear. The CDR3 length is 15 residues. Trimming pared 5 bases from V and 0 bases from J, leaving 13 bases between. CDR1 is LNHDA and CDR2 is SQIVND in the germline V gene (reference sequence). For the CDR3, the DNA is TGTGCCAGTAGTTTCGCCGCAGGAGCTAACTATGGCTACACCTTC. Protein sequence: CASSFAAGANYGYTF. The full variable domain, with the rest looked up from reference TRBV19 and TRBJ1-2, is DGGITQSPKYLFRKEGQNVTLSCEQNLNHDAMYWYRQDPGQGLRLIYYSQIVNDFQKGDIAEGYSVSREKKESFPLTVTSAQKNPTAFYLCASSFAAGANYGYTFGSGTRLTVV.

The rearrangement links TRBV28 to TRBJ1-3, with 8 bases that match TRBD1. Germline CDR1 reads MDHEN; CDR2 reads SYDVKM. V was pared by 7 bases and J by 5 bases, with 4 bases of the junction left unmatched. This CDR3 region has 13 residues. In nucleotides, the CDR3 is TGTGCCAGCATTCAGGGGGCAAGAAACACCATATATTTT. It encodes CASIQGARNTIYF.

This clone is large within its sample. This chain connects TRBV30 to TRBJ2-7; 10 positions agree with TRBD2. The CDR3 is made up of 15 amino acids. V trimming: 0 bases; J trimming: 7 bases; junction bases outside the gene matches: 9. Germline V gene sequence: CDR1 GTSNPN, CDR2 SVGIG (reference sequence). The CDR3 spells CAWSVPPAGGPEQYF. As DNA, the CDR3 is TGTGCCTGGAGTGTACCCCCAGCGGGAGGGCCGGAGCAGTACTTC. The whole variable domain, filled in from reference TRBV30 and TRBJ2-7, reads SQTIHQWPATLVQPVGSPLSLECTVEGTSNPNLYWYRQAAGRGLQLLFYSVGIGQISSEVPQNLSASRPQDRQFILSSKKLLLSDSGFYLCAWSVPPAGGPEQYFGPGTRLTVT.

The V and J genes are TRBV25-1 and TRBJ2-3, with TRBD1 matching 8 bases. Trimming took 1 base from V and 3 from J; bases not matched to a gene: 9. The CDR3 is made up of 17 amino acids. Germline V gene lookup returns CDR1 MGHDK and CDR2 SYGVNS. The CDR3 DNA reads TGTGCCAGCAGTGAATTAGTCAGGACAGGGAGTACAGATACGCAGTATTTT. Protein sequence: CASSELVRTGSTDTQYF. The full variable domain, its missing parts supplied by reference TRBV25-1 and TRBJ2-3, is EADIYQTPRYLVIGTGKKITLECSQTMGHDKMYWYQQDPGMELHLIHYSYGVNSTEKGDLSSESTVSRIRTEHFPLTLESARPSHTSQYLCASSELVRTGSTDTQYFGPGTRLTVL.

CDR3 in amino acids: CASSEGGSPYKDEQFF. Here the CDR3 DNA reads TGTGCCAGCAGTGAAGGGGGAAGTCCATACAAAGATGAGCAGTTCTTC. The chain uses TRBV2 and TRBJ2-1; D not certain. V was clipped by 1 base and J by 8 bases, with 18 bases between them. There are 16 residues in the CDR3. The germline V gene has CDR1 SNHLY and CDR2 FYNNEI.

This clone was observed a handful of times. V gene TRBV2 combines with J gene TRBJ2-3, with D possibly being TRBD1 or TRBD2 (6 bases each). Trimming pared 0 bases from V and 14 bases from J, leaving 15 bases between. Germline lookup yields CDR1 SNHLY and CDR2 FYNNEI. The CDR3 covers 13 residues. The CDR3, as DNA: TGTGCCAGCAGTGAAGCGTTCGGGGGCCATGGGTATTTT. The encoded protein is CASSEAFGGHGYF.

The genes are TRBV6-1 and TRBJ2-1, with 16 bases identical to TRBD2. The CDR3 is 20 residues long. The ends lost 4 bases at V and 0 bases at J; junction bases unmatched: 9. Germline V gives CDR1 MNHNS, CDR2 SASEGT. CDR3 sequence: CASSVRLGTSGRASYNEQFF. Here the CDR3 DNA reads TGTGCCAGCAGTGTTCGCTTAGGGACTAGCGGGAGGGCCTCCTACAATGAGCAGTTCTTC.

Only a few counts were recorded for this clone. J is TRBJ2-7 and V is TRBV5-6; tentatively, D is TRBD2 (6 bases). The CDR3 is 13 residues long. V was cut by 3 bases and J by 7 bases, with 14 bases left in between. From germline, CDR1 is SGHDT and CDR2 YYEEEE. The CDR3 sequence: CASSSRAGREQYF. The CDR3 DNA is TGTGCCAGCAGCTCTCGGGCGGGGCGGGAGCAGTACTTC.

This sequence joins TRBV6-1 and TRBJ2-5; D possibly corresponds to TRBD1 (5 bases). The CDR3 covers 12 residues. CDR1 is MNHNS and CDR2 is SASEGT in the germline V gene. The V end lost 6 bases, the J end lost 3 bases, and 8 bases lay between the germline ends. The DNA of the CDR3 is TGTGCCAGCAGGCGACAGAAAGAGACCCAGTACTTC. It specifies CASRRQKETQYF.

V and J are TRBV5-1 and TRBJ2-7; D is possibly TRBD2 (7 bases). In germline, CDR1 is SGHRS, CDR2 YFSETQ. This CDR3 has 14 amino acids. V was clipped by 0 bases and J by 5 bases, with 12 bases between them. The CDR3 reads CASSLEGGWNEQYF. The CDR3 DNA sequence: TGCGCCAGCAGCTTGGAGGGGGGGTGGAACGAGCAGTACTTC.

This chain uses TRBV7-9 with TRBJ2-7; D possibly corresponds to TRBD1 (6 bases). V lost 1 base to trimming and J lost 6 bases, with 13 bases between them. The length of the CDR3 is 14 residues. Germline CDR1 reads SEHNR; CDR2 reads FQNEAQ (reference sequence). The CDR3, as DNA: TGTGCCAGCAGCTTAGTACAGGGTTCCCGCGAGCAGTACTTC. It specifies CASSLVQGSREQYF.

On this clone: This sample also contains other DNA sequences that code for the same CDR3. The genes are TRBV18 and TRBJ2-7; D unresolved. This CDR3 region has 12 residues. The germline V gene encodes CDR1 KGHSH and CDR2 LQKENI. Trimming took off 3 bases at V and 6 bases at J, with 9 bases between the two ends. CDR3 amino acids: CASSPRLSEQYF. The CDR3 DNA sequence: TGTGCCAGCTCACCGCGGCTGAGCGAGCAGTACTTC. Together with reference TRBV18 and TRBJ2-7, the CDR3 gives the full variable domain: NAGVMQNPRHLVRRRGQEARLRCSPMKGHSHVYWYRQLPEEGLKFMVYLQKENIIDESGMPKERFSAEFPKEGPSILRIQQVVRGDSAAYFCASSPRLSEQYFGPGTRLTVT.

The V and J genes are TRBV11-1 and TRBJ2-7; TRBD1 might be the D (6 bases). The germline V gene encodes CDR1 SGHAT and CDR2 FQDESV (reference sequence). V lost 1 base and J 5 bases, leaving 12 bases between the germline ends. The CDR3 has 14 residues. The CDR3 is CASSLGQGIHEQYF. CDR3 DNA sequence: TGTGCCAGCAGCTTAGGCCAGGGGATCCACGAGCAGTACTTC.

This chain connects TRBV28 to TRBJ1-5; TRBD1 is a possible D gene (5 bases). Per germline, CDR1 MDHEN and CDR2 SYDVKM. Trimming pared 3 bases from V and 2 bases from J, leaving 11 bases between. This CDR3 has 15 amino acids. CDR3 nucleotide sequence: TGTGCCAGCAGTTTCGAGGGGTCGGGCAATCAGCCCCAGCATTTT. This gives the protein CASSFEGSGNQPQHF.

The gene calls are TRBV9 and TRBJ2-3; D unclear. Trimming removed 0 bases at V and 4 bases at J, with 12 bases between. CDR3 length: 15 amino acids. Germline assignment: CDR1 SGDLS and CDR2 YYNGEE. The CDR3 region has the DNA TGTGCCAGCAGCGTAGGACCCGGGTTCGCAGATACGCAGTATTTT. This translates into CASSVGPGFADTQYF.

This clone is judged medium-sized (0.01 to 0.1%). The rearrangement uses TRBV18 and TRBJ2-1, with unresolved D. Germline V lookup: CDR1 KGHSH, CDR2 LQKENI. This CDR3 is 16 amino acids long. The V end lost 2 bases, the J end lost 2 bases, and 13 bases lay between the germline ends. The CDR3 sequence is CASSPIPANPYNEQFF. The CDR3 region has the DNA TGTGCCAGCTCACCAATTCCAGCTAACCCCTACAATGAGCAGTTCTTC.

By share, this clone counts as medium-sized (0.01 to 0.1%). This sequence joins TRBV7-8 and TRBJ1-1; possibly TRBD1 for D (5 bases). Trimming took 5 bases from V and 7 from J, leaving 11 bases between them. Germline V gene sequence: CDR1 SGHVS, CDR2 FQNEAQ. This CDR3 contains 12 residues. The CDR3 DNA reads TGTGCCAGCAGCCGAGGAGGGGATGAAGCTTTCTTT. Translating it yields CASSRGGDEAFF.

The chain links TRBV7-9 to TRBJ1-2, with D uncertain. The V gene lost 6 bases and the J gene lost 3 bases, with 20 bases spanning the gap. CDR3 length: 16 residues. Germline CDR1 is SEHNR and CDR2 is FQNEAQ (reference sequence). In nucleotides, the CDR3 is TGTGCCAGCAGTCTGGGTTCGTTTCGACCGGACTATGGCTACACCTTC. This codes for CASSLGSFRPDYGYTF.

The chain has TRBV7-6 and TRBJ2-3; D unclear. Germline V CDR1 and CDR2: SGHVS, FNYEAQ. V was trimmed by 5 bases and J by 2 bases, leaving 5 bases between them. CDR3 length equals 12 residues. This chain's CDR3 is CASSTSTDTQYF. The CDR3 DNA reads as TGTGCCAGCAGCACCTCCACAGATACGCAGTATTTT.

In this sample, this clone turned up a few times. The V call is TRBV6-5, the J call TRBJ1-1, with D possibly TRBD1 on 6 matching bases. This CDR3 has 14 amino acids. The V and J ends lost 0 bases and 11 bases respectively, with 16 bases between them. Germline V gene data show CDR1 as MNHEY and CDR2 as SVGAGI. The CDR3 is CASSYSVGGLGAFF. CDR3 sequence (DNA): TGTGCCAGCAGTTACTCGGTTGGGGGGCTGGGGGCTTTCTTT.